These 10 T cell receptor beta chains originate from one sample sequenced in a study of T cells in localized non-small cell lung cancer. Clones were sequenced by immunoSEQ multiplex PCR, and TCRdb holds only the in-frame ones, with some missing. This sample carries 20,000 to 30,000 clones, approximately 88% of them seen once, and the ten largest clones take 9.4%. The source was peripheral blood mononuclear cells, collected before any cancer treatment. These receptors came from a woman aged 40-75 years with stage III lung adenocarcinoma.

This sequence joins TRBV2 and TRBJ1-6; D is unclear. The CDR3 loop spans 17 amino acids. The ends were cut back, 2 bases at V and 0 bases at J, with 11 bases in the middle. The V gene's germline CDR1 is SNHLY and CDR2 FYNNEI. Here the CDR3 DNA reads TGTGCCAGCAGTGAAAGGTCCGTACGCTCCTATAATTCACCCCTCCACTTT. Translated, it gives CASSERSVRSYNSPLHF.

This chain joins TRBV18 and TRBJ1-4, with 7 bases that match TRBD1. Germline V gives CDR1 KGHSH, CDR2 LQKENI. J was trimmed by 5 bases and V by 6 bases; bases with no gene match: 3. The CDR3 runs 13 residues. CDR3 amino acids: CASSEQGNEKLFF. CDR3 nucleotide sequence: TGTGCCAGCTCGGAACAGGGGAATGAAAAACTGTTTTTT.

This clone showed up just once. This chain uses TRBV7-9 with TRBJ1-1; 8 bases are shared with TRBD1. CDR1 and CDR2 (germline): SEHNR, FQNEAQ (reference sequence). CDR3 length equals 17 residues. J lost 0 bases, V lost 4 bases, and 10 bases had no gene match. The chain's CDR3 is CASSSGQGGRMNTEAFF. The CDR3 nucleotides read TGTGCCAGCAGCTCAGGACAGGGCGGGCGAATGAACACTGAAGCTTTCTTT.

A remark on this clone: Additional DNA sequences in this sample encode the identical CDR3. The chain has TRBV19 and TRBJ2-7; D ambiguous. The CDR3 extends over 14 amino acids. With 1 base removed from V and 0 bases from J, the gap between germline ends came to 7 bases. Per the germline V gene, CDR1 is LNHDA and CDR2 is SQIVND (reference sequence). CDR3 region: CASSIAASSYEQYF. The CDR3 region has the DNA TGTGCCAGTAGTATAGCAGCCAGCTCCTACGAGCAGTACTTC.

The V gene is TRBV7-2, the J gene TRBJ1-2; D not resolved. Germline V lookup: CDR1 SGHTA, CDR2 FQGNSA. This CDR3 region has 13 residues. Trimming shortened V by 3 bases and J by 8 bases, and 13 bases separated the two germline ends. The chain's CDR3 is CASSFMRAGGYTF. CDR3 bases: TGTGCCAGCAGCTTCATGAGGGCGGGCGGCTACACCTTC. The full variable domain, completed using reference TRBV7-2 and TRBJ1-2, is GAGVSQSPSNKVTEKGKDVELRCDPISGHTALYWYRQSLGQGLEFLIYFQGNSAPDKSGLPSDRFSAERTGGSVSTLTIQRTQQEDSAVYLCASSFMRAGGYTFGSGTRLTVV.

The V and J genes are TRBV9 and TRBJ2-1; 8 bases fit TRBD1. The J segment lost 10 bases and the V segment lost 0 bases, leaving 9 bases of the junction unmatched. CDR1 SGDLS and CDR2 YYNGEE come from the germline V gene. The CDR3 runs 15 residues. The CDR3 reads CASSVDPGTGREQFF. The CDR3 DNA reads TGTGCCAGCAGCGTAGATCCCGGGACAGGTAGGGAGCAGTTCTTC. The whole variable domain, filled in from reference TRBV9 and TRBJ2-1, reads DSGVTQTPKHLITATGQRVTLRCSPRSGDLSVYWYQQSLDQGLQFLIQYYNGEERAKGNILERFSAQQFPDLHSELNLSSLELGDSALYFCASSVDPGTGREQFFGPGTRLTVL.

The chain uses TRBV30 and TRBJ1-2, with D possibly being TRBD1 (5 bases). Per the germline V gene, CDR1 is GTSNPN and CDR2 is SVGIG (reference sequence). The CDR3 totals 18 residues. Trimming shortened V by 1 base and J by 3 bases, and 24 bases separated the two germline ends. In nucleotides, the CDR3 is TGTGCCTGGAGTGCAGTGGGCAGGGTCATGAGGTGGGACTATGGCTACACCTTC. Translated: CAWSAVGRVMRWDYGYTF.

The chain employs TRBV7-3 and TRBJ1-1; perhaps TRBD1 as D (6 bases). Trimming pared 1 base from V and 1 base from J, leaving 10 bases between. The CDR3 contains 15 residues. The V gene's germline CDR1 is SGHTA and CDR2 FQGTGA. The CDR3 sequence is CASSLNPGANTEAFF. CDR3 coding DNA: TGTGCCAGCAGCTTAAATCCGGGGGCGAACACTGAAGCTTTCTTT.

This clone has a handful of counts. J is TRBJ2-7 and V is TRBV4-1; D call uncertain. V lost 3 bases and J 0 bases, leaving 9 bases between the germline ends. Germline CDR1 is MGHRA and CDR2 is YSYEKL. CDR3 size: 14 residues. CDR3 bases: TGCGCCAGCAGCCATGGCCCCAGCTCCTACGAGCAGTACTTC. The encoded protein is CASSHGPSSYEQYF.

This clone came up once. The genes are TRBV7-9 and TRBJ2-7; 11 positions agree with TRBD2. Germline loops: CDR1 SEHNR, CDR2 FQNEAQ (reference sequence). Trimming at V came to 6 bases and at J to 7 bases, leaving 8 bases not matched to a gene. The CDR3 consists of 14 residues. CDR3 sequence (DNA): TGTGCCAGCAGATATGGGACTAGCGGCATGGAGCAGTACTTC. Translated: CASRYGTSGMEQYF.